Listed below are T cell receptor beta chains from one sample, sequenced in a study of blood T cell repertoires in COVID-19. Sequencing used immunoSEQ multiplex PCR; TCRdb keeps in-frame clones, though not all of them. The repertoire includes more than 350,000 clones, 80% to 90% of them detected once, and around 1% sits in the top ten. Source material: PBMCs or T cells enriched from blood (not recorded which). The receptors shown here come from a young man who had recovered from COVID-19. CDR3s include the opening cysteine and the closing phenylalanine or tryptophan.

J gene: TRBJ2-7; V gene: TRBV5-1; CDR3 protein: CASSLGWTGTYEQYF
J gene: TRBJ2-5; V gene: TRBV5-1; CDR3 protein: CASSFAPGPFRGETQYF
J gene: TRBJ2-7; V gene: TRBV5-1; CDR3 protein: CASRATGGMYEQYF
J gene: TRBJ1-1; V gene: TRBV12-3/TRBV12-4; CDR3 protein: CASSFDPGEAFF
J gene: TRBJ1-6; V gene: TRBV25-1; CDR3 protein: CASGTGGARNSPLHF
J gene: TRBJ2-5; V gene: TRBV7-9; CDR3 protein: CASSLRNGLAGGKKTQYF
J gene: TRBJ2-1; V gene: TRBV5-1; CDR3 protein: CASIRSLVGQGNEQFF
J gene: TRBJ2-1; V gene: TRBV7-3; CDR3 protein: CASSPGLAGLYNEQFF
J gene: TRBJ2-2; V gene: TRBV14; CDR3 protein: CASSQVIHRTGVGAGELFF
J gene: TRBJ2-7; V gene: TRBV28; CDR3 protein: CASKGRLSRYEQYF
J gene: TRBJ1-1; V gene: TRBV28; CDR3 protein: CASSIGGDTEAFF
J gene: TRBJ1-4; V gene: TRBV2; CDR3 protein: CASSEGRGFNEKLFF
J gene: TRBJ2-7; V gene: TRBV2; CDR3 protein: CASSGGTSYEQYF
J gene: TRBJ1-3; V gene: TRBV3-1/TRBV3-2; CDR3 protein: CASSRTQRF
J gene: TRBJ2-2; V gene: TRBV7-3; CDR3 protein: CASSLPGTGSAGELFF
J gene: TRBJ2-2; V gene: TRBV4-1; CDR3 protein: CASSQVGHPGELFF
J gene: TRBJ2-6; V gene: TRBV11-2; CDR3 protein: CASSLEDSTWGANVLTF
J gene: TRBJ1-1; V gene: TRBV6-2/TRBV6-3; CDR3 protein: CASSSLGRQNTEAFF
J gene: TRBJ2-3; V gene: TRBV19; CDR3 protein: CASSLQRGTDTQYF
J gene: TRBJ1-6; V gene: TRBV12-3/TRBV12-4; CDR3 protein: CASSWADNSPLHF
J gene: TRBJ2-3; V gene: TRBV23-1; CDR3 protein: CPREYTDTQYF
J gene: TRBJ1-1; V gene: TRBV18; CDR3 protein: CASSPPTGARNTEAFF
J gene: TRBJ2-1; V gene: TRBV4-3; CDR3 protein: CASSQDKGRHNEQFF
J gene: TRBJ2-4; V gene: TRBV11-2; CDR3 protein: CASSSIPGTGTIQYF
J gene: TRBJ2-3; V gene: TRBV28; CDR3 protein: CASSFSGYISTDTQYF
J gene: TRBJ2-7; V gene: TRBV5-1; CDR3 protein: CASSIDSSGEQYF
J gene: TRBJ1-2; V gene: TRBV3-1/TRBV3-2; CDR3 protein: CASSLSPPRDVGYTF
J gene: TRBJ2-5; V gene: TRBV7-8; CDR3 protein: CASSLDVAGGKKTQYF
J gene: TRBJ2-7; V gene: TRBV7-2; CDR3 protein: CASSLTSGRVSEQYF
J gene: TRBJ1-1; V gene: TRBV6-5; CDR3 protein: CASSNLRTGEAFF
J gene: TRBJ2-1; V gene: TRBV11-3; CDR3 protein: CASSPGQGQNEQFF
J gene: TRBJ2-3; V gene: TRBV7-3; CDR3 protein: CASSLAGEDTQYF
J gene: TRBJ2-1; V gene: TRBV4-2; CDR3 protein: CASSQLAGWSYNEQFF
J gene: TRBJ2-3; V gene: TRBV28; CDR3 protein: CASSTRDRGADTQYF
J gene: TRBJ1-1; V gene: TRBV7-3; CDR3 protein: CASSLKGSGTGTTEAFF
J gene: TRBJ2-7; V gene: TRBV14; CDR3 protein: CASSQLYEQYF
J gene: TRBJ1-1; V gene: TRBV7-9; CDR3 protein: CASIPTLQNTEAFF
J gene: TRBJ2-7; V gene: TRBV3-1/TRBV3-2; CDR3 protein: CASSTTYEQYF
J gene: TRBJ2-1; V gene: TRBV28; CDR3 protein: CASQGSLSSYNEQFF
J gene: TRBJ2-2; V gene: TRBV19; CDR3 protein: CASSKDRVNTGELFF
J gene: TRBJ1-6; V gene: TRBV28; CDR3 protein: CASSFRDRENSPLHF
J gene: TRBJ2-3; V gene: TRBV28; CDR3 protein: CASSSGPGLTQYF
J gene: TRBJ1-5; V gene: TRBV6-1; CDR3 protein: CASSEAAHRVSNQPQHF
J gene: TRBJ1-1; V gene: TRBV11-2; CDR3 protein: CASSLGRGTEAFF
J gene: TRBJ2-7; V gene: TRBV19; CDR3 protein: CASSISTGGTYEQYF
J gene: TRBJ2-3; V gene: TRBV25-1; CDR3 protein: CASTGPAGDTQYF
J gene: TRBJ1-6; V gene: TRBV7-8; CDR3 protein: CASSVDGPRRNSPLHF
J gene: TRBJ2-5; V gene: TRBV3-1/TRBV3-2; CDR3 protein: CASSLRDRGHETQYF
J gene: TRBJ1-4; V gene: TRBV5-1; CDR3 protein: CASSYGQNEKLFF
J gene: TRBJ2-2; V gene: TRBV27; CDR3 protein: CASSTSTGELFF
J gene: TRBJ2-7; V gene: TRBV7-2; CDR3 protein: CASSLVRVHEQYF
J gene: TRBJ1-1; V gene: TRBV18; CDR3 protein: CASSRSGNTEAFF
J gene: TRBJ2-1; V gene: TRBV27; CDR3 protein: CASSLGGSHNEQFF
J gene: TRBJ2-7; V gene: TRBV2; CDR3 protein: CASRGGGYYEQYF